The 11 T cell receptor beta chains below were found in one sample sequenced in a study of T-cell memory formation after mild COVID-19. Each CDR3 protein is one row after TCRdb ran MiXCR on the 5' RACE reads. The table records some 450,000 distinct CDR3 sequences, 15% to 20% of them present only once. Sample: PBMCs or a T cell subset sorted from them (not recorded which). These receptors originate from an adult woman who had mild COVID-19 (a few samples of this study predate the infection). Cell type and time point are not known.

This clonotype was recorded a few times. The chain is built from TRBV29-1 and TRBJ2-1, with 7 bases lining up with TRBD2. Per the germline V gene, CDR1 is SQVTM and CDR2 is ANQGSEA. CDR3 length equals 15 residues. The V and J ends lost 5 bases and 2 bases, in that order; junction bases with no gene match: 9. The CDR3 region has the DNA TGCAGCGTTCCACCTAGCGGCCTAGCCTACAATGAGCAGTTCTTC. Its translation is CSVPPSGLAYNEQFF.

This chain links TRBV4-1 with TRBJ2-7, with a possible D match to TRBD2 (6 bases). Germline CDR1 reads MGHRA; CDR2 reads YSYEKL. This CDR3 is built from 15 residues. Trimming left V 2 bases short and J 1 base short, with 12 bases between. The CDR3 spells CASSQYSEGSYEQYF. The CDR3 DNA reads TGCGCCAGCAGCCAATATTCGGAGGGATCCTACGAGCAGTACTTC.

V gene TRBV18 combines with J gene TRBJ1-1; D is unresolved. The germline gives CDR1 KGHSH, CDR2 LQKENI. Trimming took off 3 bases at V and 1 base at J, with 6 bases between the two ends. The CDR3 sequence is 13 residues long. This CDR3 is CASSPFGNTEAFF. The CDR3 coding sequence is TGTGCCAGCTCACCGTTCGGGAACACTGAAGCTTTCTTT.

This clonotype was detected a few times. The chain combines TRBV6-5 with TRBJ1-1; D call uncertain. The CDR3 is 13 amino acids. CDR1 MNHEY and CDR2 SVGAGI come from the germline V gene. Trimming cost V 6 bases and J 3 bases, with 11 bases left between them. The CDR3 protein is CASRGDGYTEAFF. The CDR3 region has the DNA TGTGCCAGCAGAGGCGACGGATACACTGAAGCTTTCTTT.

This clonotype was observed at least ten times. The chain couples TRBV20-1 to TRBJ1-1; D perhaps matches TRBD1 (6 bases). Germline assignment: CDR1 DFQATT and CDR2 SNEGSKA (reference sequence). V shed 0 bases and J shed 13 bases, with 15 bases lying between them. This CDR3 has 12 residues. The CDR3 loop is CSARDYTGLGFF. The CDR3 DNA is TGCAGTGCTAGAGACTATACAGGGTTGGGTTTCTTT.

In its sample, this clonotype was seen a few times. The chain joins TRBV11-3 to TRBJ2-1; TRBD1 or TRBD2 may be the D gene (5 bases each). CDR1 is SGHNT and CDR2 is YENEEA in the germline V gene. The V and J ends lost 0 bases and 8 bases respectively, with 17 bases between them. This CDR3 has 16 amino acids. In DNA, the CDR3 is TGTGCCAGCAGCTTAGATCTCCGGGACCCAGGCGATGAGCAGTTCTTC. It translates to CASSLDLRDPGDEQFF.

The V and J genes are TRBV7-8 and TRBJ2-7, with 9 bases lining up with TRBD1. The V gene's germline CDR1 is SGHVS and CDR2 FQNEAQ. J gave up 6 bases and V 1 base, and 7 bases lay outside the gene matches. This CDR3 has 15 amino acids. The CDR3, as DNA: TGTGCCAGCAGCTTAGGGGGGACAGGGCCCTCCGAGCAGTACTTC. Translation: CASSLGGTGPSEQYF.

DNA for the CDR3: TGTGCCAGCAGTCCCGGATGGCTCCCTGGAAACACCATATATTTT. This gives the protein CASSPGWLPGNTIYF. The chain combines TRBV12-3 or TRBV12-4 with TRBJ1-3; D gene ambiguous. CDR3 size: 15 residues. The V end lost 5 bases, the J end lost 2 bases, and 13 bases lay between the germline ends.

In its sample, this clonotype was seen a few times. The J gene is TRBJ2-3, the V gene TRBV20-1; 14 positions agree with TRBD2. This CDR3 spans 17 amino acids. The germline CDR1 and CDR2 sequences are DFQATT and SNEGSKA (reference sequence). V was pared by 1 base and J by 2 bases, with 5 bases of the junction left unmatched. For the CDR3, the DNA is TGCAGTGCTAGAGGACTAGCGGGAGGGCCGCTCACAGATACGCAGTATTTT. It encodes CSARGLAGGPLTDTQYF.

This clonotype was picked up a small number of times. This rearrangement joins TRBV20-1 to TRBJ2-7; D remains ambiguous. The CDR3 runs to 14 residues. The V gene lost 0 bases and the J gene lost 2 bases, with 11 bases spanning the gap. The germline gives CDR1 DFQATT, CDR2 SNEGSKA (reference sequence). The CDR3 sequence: CSARDRDGTYEQYF. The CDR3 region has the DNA TGCAGTGCTAGAGATCGAGACGGCACCTACGAGCAGTACTTC.

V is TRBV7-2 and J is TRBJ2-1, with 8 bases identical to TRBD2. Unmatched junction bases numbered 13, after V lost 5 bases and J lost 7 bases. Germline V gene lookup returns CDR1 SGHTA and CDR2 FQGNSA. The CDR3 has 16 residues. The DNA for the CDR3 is TGTGCCAGCAGCCTCCCGACTAGCGCAGGGCGGAATGAGCAGTTCTTC. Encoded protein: CASSLPTSAGRNEQFF.